The entry below gives a single T cell receptor beta chain sequence along with its context. These data are taken from a study of CD8+ T cells in alopecia areata. Isolated RNA was reverse transcribed into cDNA used as the sequencing template. Assay used: immunoSEQ multiplex PCR; TCRdb lists only in-frame clones, some missing. Counted here are fewer than 110,000 clones, about nine tenths occurring once; the ten biggest clones make up over 8.5%. The treatment was: oral pan-JAK inhibitor, 5-10 mg twice daily. CDR3 length: 14 amino acids. Germline V gene sequence: CDR1 MNHNS, CDR2 SASEGT. V shed 7 bases and J 5 bases; nucleotides not matched to a gene: 5.

The chain is built from TRBV6-1 and TRBJ2-1, with 10 bases aligning to TRBD2. Source: CD8+ T cells sorted from blood, taken at approximately week 31, from a patient treated with tofacitinib. The sequence came from a human donor with alopecia areata. The CDR3 DNA is TGTGCCAGCACCCTAGCGGGAGTAAACAATGAGCAGTTCTTC. This sequence encodes CASTLAGVNNEQFF.